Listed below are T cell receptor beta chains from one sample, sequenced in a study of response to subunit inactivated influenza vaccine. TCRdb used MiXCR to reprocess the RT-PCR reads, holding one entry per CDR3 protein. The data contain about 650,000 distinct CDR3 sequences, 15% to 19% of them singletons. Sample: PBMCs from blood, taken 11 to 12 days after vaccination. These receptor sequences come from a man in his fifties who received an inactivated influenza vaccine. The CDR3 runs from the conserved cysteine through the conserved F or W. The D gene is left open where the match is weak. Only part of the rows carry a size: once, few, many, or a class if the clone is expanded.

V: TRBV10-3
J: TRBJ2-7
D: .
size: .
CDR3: CAISDSQGPYEQYF
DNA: TGTGCCATCAGTGACTCACAAGGTCCCTACGAGCAGTACTTC

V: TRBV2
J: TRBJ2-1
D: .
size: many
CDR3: CASRIGTYNEQFF
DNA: TGTGCCAGCAGGATCGGGACTTACAATGAGCAGTTCTTC

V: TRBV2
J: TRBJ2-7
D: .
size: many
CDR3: CASRISGISYEQYF
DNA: TGTGCCAGCAGGATAAGCGGTATCTCCTACGAGCAGTACTTC

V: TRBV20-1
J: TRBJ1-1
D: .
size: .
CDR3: CSATRYRGMREAFF
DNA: TGCAGTGCTACCCGATATAGGGGTATGAGGGAAGCTTTCTTT

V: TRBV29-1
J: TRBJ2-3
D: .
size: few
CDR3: CSVVAPGDWYTDTQYF
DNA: TGCAGCGTTGTAGCCCCTGGGGACTGGTACACAGATACGCAGTATTTT

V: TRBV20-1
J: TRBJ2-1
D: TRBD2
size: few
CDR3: CSARYGPGLVSEQFF
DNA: TGCAGTGCTAGATACGGCCCGGGACTAGTAAGTGAGCAGTTCTTC

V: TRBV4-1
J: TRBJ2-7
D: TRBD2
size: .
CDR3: CASSFGLAGGPSPYEQYF
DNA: TGCGCCAGCAGCTTTGGACTAGCGGGAGGGCCAAGTCCCTACGAGCAGTACTTC

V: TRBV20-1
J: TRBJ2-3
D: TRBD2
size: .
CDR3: CSASPSGGAPTDTQYF
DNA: TGCAGTGCTAGTCCTAGCGGGGGGGCGCCCACAGATACGCAGTATTTT

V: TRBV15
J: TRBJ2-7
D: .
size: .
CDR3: CATSFNGRAGQYF
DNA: TGTGCCACCAGCTTCAACGGGCGTGCGGGGCAGTACTTC

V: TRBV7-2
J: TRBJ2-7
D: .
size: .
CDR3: CASSFRFNYEQYF
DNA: TGTGCCAGCAGCTTTCGGTTTAACTACGAGCAGTACTTC

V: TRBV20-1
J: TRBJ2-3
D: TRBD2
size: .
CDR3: CSAKAGWADTQYF
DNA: TGCAGTGCTAAAGCGGGATGGGCAGATACGCAGTATTTT

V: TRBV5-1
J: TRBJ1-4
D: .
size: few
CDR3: CASSLGLGSGNEKLFF
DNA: TGCGCCAGCAGCTTGGGTCTAGGGTCCGGTAATGAAAAACTGTTTTTT

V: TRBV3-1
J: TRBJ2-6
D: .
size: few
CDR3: CASSQAVYVTGANVLTF
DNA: TGTGCCAGCAGCCAAGCGGTATATGTGACTGGGGCCAACGTCCTGACTTTC

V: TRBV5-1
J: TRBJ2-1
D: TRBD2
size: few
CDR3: CASSLASGALDEQFF
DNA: TGCGCCAGCAGCTTGGCTAGCGGGGCTTTGGATGAGCAGTTCTTC

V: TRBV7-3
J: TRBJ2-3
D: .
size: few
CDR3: CASSYDRKDTQYF
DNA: TGTGCCAGCAGCTACGACAGAAAAGATACGCAGTATTTT

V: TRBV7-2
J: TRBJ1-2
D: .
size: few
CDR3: CASSLLGLAGYTF
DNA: TGTGCCAGCAGCTTACTTGGTTTGGCCGGCTACACCTTC

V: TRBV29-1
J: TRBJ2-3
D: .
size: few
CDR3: CSVAYGSTDTQYF
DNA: TGCAGCGTTGCGTACGGAAGCACAGATACGCAGTATTTT

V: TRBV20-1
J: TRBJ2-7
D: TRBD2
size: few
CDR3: CSARPSGRAEQYF
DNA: TGCAGTGCTAGGCCCAGCGGGAGGGCTGAGCAGTACTTC

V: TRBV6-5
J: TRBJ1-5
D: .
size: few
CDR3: CASSYRPNQPQHF
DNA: TGTGCCAGCAGTTACAGACCCAATCAGCCCCAGCATTTT

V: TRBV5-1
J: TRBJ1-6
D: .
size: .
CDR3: CASSPGSGRINSPLHF
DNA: TGCGCCAGCAGCCCGGGCTCGGGACGGATTAATTCACCCCTCCACTTT

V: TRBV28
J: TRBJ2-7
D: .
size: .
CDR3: CASSGRDRRTKQYF
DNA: TGTGCCAGCAGCGGCCGGGACCGACGTACGAAGCAGTACTTC

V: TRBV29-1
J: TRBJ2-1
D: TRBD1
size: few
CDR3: CSTRTGAYNEQFF
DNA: TGCAGCACCAGGACAGGGGCATACAATGAGCAGTTCTTC

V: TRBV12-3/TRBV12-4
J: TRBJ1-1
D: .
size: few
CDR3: CASSNGGLDTEAFF
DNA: TGTGCCAGCAGTAACGGGGGCCTGGACACTGAAGCTTTCTTT

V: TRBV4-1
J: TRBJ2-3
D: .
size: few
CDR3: CASSQDGLSTDTQYF
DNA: TGCGCCAGCAGCCAAGATGGGCTAAGCACAGATACGCAGTATTTT

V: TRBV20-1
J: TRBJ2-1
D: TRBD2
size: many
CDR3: CSATTSGAYNEQFF
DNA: TGCAGTGCTACGACTAGCGGAGCCTACAATGAGCAGTTCTTC

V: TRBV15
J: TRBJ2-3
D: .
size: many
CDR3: CATSRDSGRATDTQYF
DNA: TGTGCCACCAGCAGAGATTCGGGCAGGGCCACAGATACGCAGTATTTT

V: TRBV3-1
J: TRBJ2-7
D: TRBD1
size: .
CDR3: CASSQAGQGVYEQYF
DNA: TGTGCCAGCAGCCAAGCGGGACAGGGTGTCTACGAGCAGTACTTC

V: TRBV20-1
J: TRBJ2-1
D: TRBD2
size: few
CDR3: CSARGTSGPEQFF
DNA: TGCAGTGCTAGGGGGACTAGCGGTCCTGAGCAGTTCTTC

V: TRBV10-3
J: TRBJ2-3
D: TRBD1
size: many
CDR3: CAISNSWDRGQDTQYF
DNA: TGTGCCATCAGCAACTCTTGGGACAGGGGGCAAGATACGCAGTATTTT

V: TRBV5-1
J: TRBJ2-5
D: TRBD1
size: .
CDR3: CASTGTGEDQETQYF
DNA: TGCGCCAGCACTGGGACAGGGGAGGACCAAGAGACCCAGTACTTC

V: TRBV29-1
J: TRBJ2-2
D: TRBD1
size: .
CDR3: CSGGQHTGELFF
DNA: TGCAGCGGGGGACAGCACACCGGGGAGCTGTTTTTT

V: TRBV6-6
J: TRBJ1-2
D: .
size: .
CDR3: CASNRDGYGYTF
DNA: TGTGCCAGCAACCGGGACGGCTATGGCTACACCTTC

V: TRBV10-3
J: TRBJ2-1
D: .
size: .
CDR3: CAISEGGHNEQFF
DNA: TGTGCCATCAGTGAGGGTGGACACAATGAGCAGTTCTTC

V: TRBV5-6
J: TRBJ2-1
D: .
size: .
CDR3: CASSFLLGSNEQFF
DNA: TGTGCCAGCAGCTTCCTACTAGGTAGCAATGAGCAGTTCTTC

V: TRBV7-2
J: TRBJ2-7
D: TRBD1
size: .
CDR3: CASSVTGTASYEQYF
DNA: TGTGCCAGCAGCGTTACCGGGACAGCCTCCTACGAGCAGTACTTC

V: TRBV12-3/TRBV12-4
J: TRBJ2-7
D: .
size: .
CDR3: CASSLVFTRSTYEQYF
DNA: TGTGCCAGCAGTTTAGTTTTTACAAGGTCCACCTACGAGCAGTACTTC

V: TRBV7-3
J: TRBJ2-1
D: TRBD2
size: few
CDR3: CASSLNLPRLAGSSEQFF
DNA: TGTGCCAGCAGCTTAAACCTCCCGCGACTAGCGGGATCAAGTGAGCAGTTCTTC

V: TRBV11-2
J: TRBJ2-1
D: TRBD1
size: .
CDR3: CASSLGDRGTQFF
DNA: TGTGCCAGCAGCTTAGGGGACAGGGGGACCCAGTTCTTC

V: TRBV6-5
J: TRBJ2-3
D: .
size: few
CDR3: CASSYRDSTDTQYF
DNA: TGTGCCAGCAGTTACAGGGACAGCACAGATACGCAGTATTTT

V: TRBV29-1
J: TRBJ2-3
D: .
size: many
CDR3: CSVEDQLETSTDTQYF
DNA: TGCAGCGTTGAAGATCAGCTAGAAACTAGCACAGATACGCAGTATTTT

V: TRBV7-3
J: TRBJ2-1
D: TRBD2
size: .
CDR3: CASSLRGPSGGYNEQFF
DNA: TGTGCCAGCAGCTTACGGGGGCCAAGCGGGGGTTACAATGAGCAGTTCTTC

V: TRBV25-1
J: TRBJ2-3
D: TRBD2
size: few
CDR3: CASSADSGMAVYTQYF
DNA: TGTGCCAGCAGTGCAGATAGCGGGATGGCGGTGTATACGCAGTATTTT

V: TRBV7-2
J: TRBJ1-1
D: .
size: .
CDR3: CASSLADNTRAFF
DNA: TGTGCCAGCAGCTTAGCGGACAACACGAGGGCTTTCTTT

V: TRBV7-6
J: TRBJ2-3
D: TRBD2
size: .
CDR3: CASSLASTSGRADTQYF
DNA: TGTGCCAGCAGCTTAGCGTCTACTAGCGGGAGGGCAGATACGCAGTATTTT

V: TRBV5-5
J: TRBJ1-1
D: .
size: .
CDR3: CASSLVRRPTEAFF
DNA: TGTGCCAGCAGCTTGGTCAGGAGGCCCACTGAAGCTTTCTTT

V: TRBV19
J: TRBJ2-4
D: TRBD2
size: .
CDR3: CASSNLIGAGGKNIQYF
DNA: TGTGCCAGTAGTAATCTAATCGGGGCGGGGGGGAAAAACATTCAGTACTTC

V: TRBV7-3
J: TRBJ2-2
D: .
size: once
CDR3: CASSPRPGDGAGELFF
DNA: TGTGCCAGCAGCCCCCGCCCGGGAGACGGCGCCGGGGAGCTGTTTTTT

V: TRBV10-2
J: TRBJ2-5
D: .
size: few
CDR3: CASSVLAQETQYF
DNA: TGCGCCAGCAGTGTACTAGCTCAAGAGACCCAGTACTTC

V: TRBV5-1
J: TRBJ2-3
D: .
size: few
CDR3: CASSPSTAGSTDTQYF
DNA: TGCGCCAGCAGCCCCAGCACGGCGGGGAGCACAGATACGCAGTATTTT

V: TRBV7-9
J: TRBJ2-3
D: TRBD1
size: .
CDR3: CASSTRTGGIDTQYF
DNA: TGTGCCAGCAGCACCCGGACAGGGGGCATAGATACGCAGTATTTT

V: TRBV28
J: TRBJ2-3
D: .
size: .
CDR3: CASSVMGGGYNSDTQYF
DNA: TGTGCCAGCAGTGTAATGGGCGGGGGCTATAATTCAGATACGCAGTATTTT

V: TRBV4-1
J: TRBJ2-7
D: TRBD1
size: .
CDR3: CASSQDPGTGSYEQYF
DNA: TGCGCCAGCAGCCAGGACCCCGGGACAGGCTCCTACGAGCAGTACTTC

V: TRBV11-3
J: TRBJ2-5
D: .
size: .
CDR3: CASSRPGEGTQYF
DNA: TGTGCCAGCAGCAGACCAGGGGAAGGGACCCAGTACTTC

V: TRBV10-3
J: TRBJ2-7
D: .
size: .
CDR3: CAISVTSGHYEQYF
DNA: TGTGCCATCAGTGTCACTTCAGGCCACTACGAGCAGTACTTC

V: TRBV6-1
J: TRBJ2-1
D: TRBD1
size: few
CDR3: CASMDRVGFSNEQFF
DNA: TGTGCCAGCATGGACAGGGTCGGTTTTAGCAATGAGCAGTTCTTC

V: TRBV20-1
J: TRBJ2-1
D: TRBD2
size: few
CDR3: CSARASTSGRAYEQFF
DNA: TGCAGTGCTAGAGCTTCTACTAGCGGGAGGGCCTATGAGCAGTTCTTC